This T cell receptor beta chain was sequenced for a study of OX40 agonist ivuxolimab in advanced cancers. About the study: Three patients, one with hepatocellular carcinoma and two with cutaneous melanoma, responded partially. Findings of the study overall: Antigen targets of the expanded peripheral T cells went undetermined. At 0.1 to 3.0 mg/kg, clonal expansion of CD4+ and CD8+ blood T cells had occurred by week 6.

Generated by immunoSEQ multiplex PCR, the TCRdb table keeps only in-frame clones and is missing some. The table has some 100,000 clones, nearly 90% seen once. With respect to this clone: Its antigen is unidentified.

Trimming removed 5 bases at V and 6 bases at J, with 19 bases between. CDR3 length: 15 amino acids. CDR1 and CDR2 (germline): SGHAT, FQNNGV. The sequence was collected from an adult with an advanced solid tumor such as melanoma, head and neck, liver or kidney cancer. The chain couples TRBV11-2 to TRBJ1-2, with unresolved D. Sequencing used CD4+ or CD8+ T cells sorted from blood, obtained in a trial of the OX40 agonist ivuxolimab. The CDR3 here is CASSLSHSNSNGYTF. The CDR3 DNA reads TGTGCCAGCAGCCTCAGTCACTCCAATTCAAATGGCTACACCTTC.